Listed below are T cell receptor beta chains from one sample, sequenced in a study of technical replicates of blood from several donors. Generated by immunoSEQ multiplex PCR, the TCRdb table keeps only in-frame clones and is missing some. The sample carries under 95,000 clones, 90% to 95% recorded once. Sequences were obtained from T cells isolated from PBMCs. All receptors come from a human donor in good health. Both conserved end residues are part of each CDR3. A D gene is named only where the DNA matches it firmly. Clone size is given for some rows only: seen once, a few or many times, or a class if the clone is expanded.

size: -
V: TRBV5-5
D: -
J: TRBJ2-7
DNA: TGTGCCAGCAGCTTTACGGGACAAGTTTCCTACGAGCAGTACTTC
CDR3: CASSFTGQVSYEQYF

size: -
V: TRBV28
D: TRBD1
J: TRBJ2-1
DNA: TGTGCCAGCAGTTGGGACAGCCTTCTCAATGAGCAGTTCTTC
CDR3: CASSWDSLLNEQFF

size: -
V: TRBV27
D: TRBD1
J: TRBJ1-5
DNA: TGTGCCAGCAGGACAGGGCGCCAGCCCCAGCATTTT
CDR3: CASRTGRQPQHF

size: -
V: TRBV5-4
D: TRBD1
J: TRBJ2-3
DNA: TGTGCCAGCAGCCCCCGAGACGGGGCCCAGGGGGTGAGGCATTTT
CDR3: CASSPRDGAQGVRHF

size: once
V: TRBV11-3
D: TRBD2
J: TRBJ2-7
DNA: TGTGCCAGCAGCCGGACTAGTTTCTCCTACGAGCAGTACTTC
CDR3: CASSRTSFSYEQYF

size: -
V: TRBV4-1
D: TRBD1
J: TRBJ2-7
DNA: TGCGCCAGCAGCCGGGACACGGACAGGATTATCTACGAGCAGTACTTC
CDR3: CASSRDTDRIIYEQYF

size: -
V: TRBV5-1
D: TRBD1
J: TRBJ1-1
DNA: TGCGCCAGCAGCCCAGACAGGGTCGGGGCTTTCTTT
CDR3: CASSPDRVGAFF

size: -
V: TRBV10-3
D: TRBD2
J: TRBJ2-7
DNA: TGTGCCACCCTTGGGACTAGCGGGAGCTCCTACGAGCAGTACTTC
CDR3: CATLGTSGSSYEQYF

size: -
V: TRBV5-1
D: TRBD2
J: TRBJ2-5
DNA: TGCGCCAGCAGCTTGCCGGGTGGACTAGCGGGAAGAGAGACCCAGTACTTC
CDR3: CASSLPGGLAGRETQYF

size: -
V: TRBV25-1
D: -
J: TRBJ1-2
DNA: TGTGCCAGCAGTGAATCGGTTGTCTACACCTTC
CDR3: CASSESVVYTF

size: -
V: TRBV5-4
D: TRBD2
J: TRBJ2-7
DNA: TGTGCCAGCAGCAAACTAGCGGGATCCTACGAGCAGTACTTC
CDR3: CASSKLAGSYEQYF

size: -
V: TRBV7-8
D: TRBD2
J: TRBJ2-7
DNA: TGTGCCAGCAGCCTTGGACTAGCGCCGTCCTACGAGCAGTACTTC
CDR3: CASSLGLAPSYEQYF

size: -
V: TRBV18
D: TRBD1
J: TRBJ1-4
DNA: TGTGCCAGCTCACCAGGAAGGGGACAGGGCGTGGGAAGAACTAATGAAAAACTGTTTTTT
CDR3: CASSPGRGQGVGRTNEKLFF

size: -
V: TRBV7-3
D: -
J: TRBJ1-1
DNA: TGTGCCAGCCAGCGGGACACTGAAGCTTTCTTT
CDR3: CASQRDTEAFF

size: -
V: TRBV5-1
D: -
J: TRBJ2-6
DNA: TGCGCCAGCAGCTTTCTGGGCGTCCTCTCTGGGGCCAACGTCCTGACTTTC
CDR3: CASSFLGVLSGANVLTF

size: -
V: TRBV5-6
D: TRBD2
J: TRBJ2-7
DNA: TGTGCCAGCAGCTTGCCCACCCGGGGGGTTCCCCACGAGCAGTACTTC
CDR3: CASSLPTRGVPHEQYF

size: -
V: TRBV28
D: TRBD1
J: TRBJ1-5
DNA: TGTGCCAGCAGCAAGAGGACAGGGCGTCAGCCCCAGCATTTT
CDR3: CASSKRTGRQPQHF

size: -
V: TRBV11-2
D: -
J: TRBJ2-7
DNA: TGTGCCAGCAGCTCGTTAATAGCCTACGAGCAGTACTTC
CDR3: CASSSLIAYEQYF

size: once
V: TRBV28
D: -
J: TRBJ2-7
DNA: TGTGCCAGCACTCTCGAAAGGGGCAACGGGGAGCAGTACTTC
CDR3: CASTLERGNGEQYF

size: -
V: TRBV5-1
D: -
J: TRBJ1-3
DNA: TGCGCCAGCAGCGAGAAAACAGGTGGATCAGGAAACACCATATATTTT
CDR3: CASSEKTGGSGNTIYF

size: -
V: TRBV29-1
D: -
J: TRBJ1-2
DNA: TGCAGCGTTGAAGATAAGGAGGGCTATGGCTACACCTTC
CDR3: CSVEDKEGYGYTF

size: -
V: TRBV10-2
D: TRBD2
J: TRBJ2-6
DNA: TGCGCCAGCAGTGAGTCCGGGGGGTGGATGTCTGGGGCCAACGTCCTGACTTTC
CDR3: CASSESGGWMSGANVLTF

size: -
V: TRBV21-1
D: -
J: TRBJ1-2
DNA: TGTGCCAGCAGCAAAGGGCGAAATTCGGTGGTGGGACAGGGGGGGGATGGCTACACCTTC
CDR3: CASSKGRNSVVGQGGDGYTF

size: -
V: TRBV10-3
D: -
J: TRBJ1-2
DNA: TGTGCCACCTCCGGGACACCTACTAACTATGGCTACACCTTC
CDR3: CATSGTPTNYGYTF

size: -
V: TRBV10-3
D: -
J: TRBJ2-7
DNA: TGTGCCATCAGTGGCGGGACGTCCTACGAGCAGTACTTC
CDR3: CAISGGTSYEQYF

size: -
V: TRBV4-1
D: -
J: TRBJ2-7
DNA: TGCGCCAGCAGCCAAGCCGACACCCCCTACGAGCAGTACTTC
CDR3: CASSQADTPYEQYF

size: -
V: TRBV19
D: TRBD2
J: TRBJ2-7
DNA: TGTGCCAGTAGTAACGGACTAGCCTACGAGCAGTACTTC
CDR3: CASSNGLAYEQYF

size: -
V: TRBV29-1
D: TRBD1
J: TRBJ1-2
DNA: TGCAGCGTCGGACAGGGGAACGGCTACACCTTC
CDR3: CSVGQGNGYTF

size: -
V: TRBV5-1
D: TRBD1
J: TRBJ1-5
DNA: TGCGCCAGCAGCTTACAGGGGCCCAATCAGCCCCAGCATTTT
CDR3: CASSLQGPNQPQHF

size: -
V: TRBV18
D: TRBD1
J: TRBJ1-6
DNA: TGTGCCAGCTCGGCCGGGACAGGGGTGATTCATTCACCCCTCCACTTT
CDR3: CASSAGTGVIHSPLHF

size: once
V: TRBV6-1
D: -
J: TRBJ1-5
DNA: TGTGCCAGCAGTGTCCGGGGGGCATATAGCAATCAGCCCCAGCATTTT
CDR3: CASSVRGAYSNQPQHF

size: -
V: TRBV5-4
D: -
J: TRBJ2-7
DNA: TGTGCCAGCAGCTTGGCCGGTTCGGTCTCCTACGAGCAGTACTTC
CDR3: CASSLAGSVSYEQYF

size: -
V: TRBV28
D: TRBD1
J: TRBJ1-1
DNA: TGTGCCAGCAGTGTCTACAGGGGGCGCACTGAAGCTTTCTTT
CDR3: CASSVYRGRTEAFF